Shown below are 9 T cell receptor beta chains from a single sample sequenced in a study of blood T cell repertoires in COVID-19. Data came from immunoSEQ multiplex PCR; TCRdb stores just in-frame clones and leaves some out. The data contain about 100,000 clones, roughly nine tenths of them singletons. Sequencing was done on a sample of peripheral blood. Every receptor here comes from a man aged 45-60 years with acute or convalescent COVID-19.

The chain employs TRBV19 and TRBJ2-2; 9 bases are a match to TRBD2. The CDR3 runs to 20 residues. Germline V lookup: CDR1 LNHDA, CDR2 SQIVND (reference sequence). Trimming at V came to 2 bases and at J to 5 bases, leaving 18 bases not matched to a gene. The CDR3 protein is CASSILSSGAGGHYTGELFF. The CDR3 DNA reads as TGTGCCAGTAGTATACTTTCTTCTGGCGCGGGGGGGCATTATACCGGGGAGCTGTTTTTT.

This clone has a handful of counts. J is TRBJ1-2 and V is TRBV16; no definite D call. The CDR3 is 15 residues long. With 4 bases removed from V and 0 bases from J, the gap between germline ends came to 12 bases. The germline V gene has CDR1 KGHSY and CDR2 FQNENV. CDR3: CASSPEAVPNYGYTF. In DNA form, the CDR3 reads TGTGCCAGCAGCCCCGAGGCAGTTCCTAACTATGGCTACACCTTC.

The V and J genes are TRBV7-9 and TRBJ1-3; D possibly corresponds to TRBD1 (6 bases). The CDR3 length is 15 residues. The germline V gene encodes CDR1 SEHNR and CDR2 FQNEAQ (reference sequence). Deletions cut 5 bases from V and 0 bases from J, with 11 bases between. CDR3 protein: CASSPLDSSGNTIYF. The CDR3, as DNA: TGTGCCAGCAGCCCCTTGGACAGCTCTGGAAACACCATATATTTT.

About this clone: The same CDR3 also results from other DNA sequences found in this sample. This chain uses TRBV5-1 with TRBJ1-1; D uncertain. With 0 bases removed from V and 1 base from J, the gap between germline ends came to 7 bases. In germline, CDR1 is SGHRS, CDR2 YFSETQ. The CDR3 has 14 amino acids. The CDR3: CASSLVTGNTEAFF. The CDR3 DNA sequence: TGCGCCAGCAGCTTGGTTACCGGGAACACTGAAGCTTTCTTT.

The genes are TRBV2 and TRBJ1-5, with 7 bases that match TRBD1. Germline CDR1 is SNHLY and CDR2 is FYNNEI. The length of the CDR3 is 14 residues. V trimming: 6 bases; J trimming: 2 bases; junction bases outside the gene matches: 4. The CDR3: CASRSDRGNQPQHF. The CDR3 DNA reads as TGTGCCAGCAGATCTGACAGGGGCAATCAGCCCCAGCATTTT.

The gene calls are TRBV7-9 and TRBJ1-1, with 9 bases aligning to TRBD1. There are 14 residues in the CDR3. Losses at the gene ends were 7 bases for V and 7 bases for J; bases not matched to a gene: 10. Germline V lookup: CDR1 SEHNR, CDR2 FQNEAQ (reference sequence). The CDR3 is CASTKNRGQGEAFF. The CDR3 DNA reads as TGTGCCAGCACCAAAAACAGGGGGCAAGGTGAAGCTTTCTTT.

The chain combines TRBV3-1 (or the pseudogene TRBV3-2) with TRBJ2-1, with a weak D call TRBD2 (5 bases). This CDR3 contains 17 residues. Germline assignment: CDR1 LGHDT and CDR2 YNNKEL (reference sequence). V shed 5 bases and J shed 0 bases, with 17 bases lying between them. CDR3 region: CASSKRPDSASYNEQFF. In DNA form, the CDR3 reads TGTGCCAGCAGCAAGAGACCGGACTCCGCCTCCTACAATGAGCAGTTCTTC.

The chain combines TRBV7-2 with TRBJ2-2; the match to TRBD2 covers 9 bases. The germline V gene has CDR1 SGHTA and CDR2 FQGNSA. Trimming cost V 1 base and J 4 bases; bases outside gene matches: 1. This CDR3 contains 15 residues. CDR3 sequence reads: CASSLVAGVTGELFF. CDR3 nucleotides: TGTGCCAGCAGCTTAGTAGCGGGGGTCACCGGGGAGCTGTTTTTT.

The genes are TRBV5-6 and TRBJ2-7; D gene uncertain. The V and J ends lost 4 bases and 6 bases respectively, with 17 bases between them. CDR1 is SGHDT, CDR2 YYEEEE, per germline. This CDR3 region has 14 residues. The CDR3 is CASSTFVNSGEQYF. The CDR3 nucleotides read TGTGCCAGCAGCACCTTTGTGAACTCGGGCGAGCAGTACTTC.